This T cell receptor beta chain was sequenced during a study of early T cells in non-severe SARS-CoV-2 infection. Background on the study: Sequenced bulk RNA came from whole blood that was unsorted, and chains were unpaired. Study-wide results and caveats: Private and CD4 specificities were missed by VDJdb matching, which favored anti-spike CD8 responses.

Trimming removed 2 bases at V and 3 bases at J, with 8 bases between. There are 14 residues in the CDR3. Germline values: CDR1 MNHEY, CDR2 SVGEGT. Note on this clonotype: Antigen: not known.

Each single cDNA molecule received a unique molecular identifier. TCRdb re-called the 5' RACE reads with MiXCR, one entry per CDR3 protein. The sample lists under 35,000 distinct CDR3 sequences; approximately 5.2% were seen once. The V gene is TRBV6-2 or TRBV6-3, the J gene TRBJ1-3; D may be TRBD1 (6 bases). The clonotype was recovered from an adult who was a healthcare worker with PCR-confirmed SARS-CoV-2 infection or an uninfected control (not recorded which). The sequencing sample was made of whole blood. The CDR3 region is CASSYDRIGNTIYF. The CDR3 DNA reads TGTGCCAGCAGTTACGACAGGATTGGAAACACCATATATTTT.